Listed below are T cell receptor beta chains from one sample, sequenced in a study of blood T cell repertoires in COVID-19. Sequencing used immunoSEQ multiplex PCR; TCRdb keeps in-frame clones, though not all of them. Altogether approximately 170,000 clones are present, 80% to 85% being singletons, with the ten largest covering approximately 2.4%. Sequenced material: peripheral blood. The receptor set was obtained from a human donor with acute or convalescent COVID-19. The donor label of this sample is uncertain. The conserved cysteine and the conserved F or W are not part of the CDR3 here. Each record gives: V gene, J gene, D gene, CDR3 protein. A D gene is named only where the DNA matches it firmly.

V gene: TRBV27; J gene: TRBJ1-3; D gene: .; CDR3 protein: ASSSGFSGNTIY
V gene: TRBV14; J gene: TRBJ2-2; D gene: .; CDR3 protein: ASSQEIPGWGQNTGELF
V gene: TRBV12-5; J gene: TRBJ2-7; D gene: .; CDR3 protein: ASGLDTAYEQY
V gene: TRBV11-2; J gene: TRBJ2-7; D gene: TRBD2; CDR3 protein: ASSLDAGTSGRRRRGEQY
V gene: TRBV28; J gene: TRBJ1-1; D gene: .; CDR3 protein: ASRGHMNTEAF
V gene: TRBV9; J gene: TRBJ2-7; D gene: .; CDR3 protein: ASSPNFYEQY
V gene: TRBV3-1/TRBV3-2; J gene: TRBJ2-2; D gene: TRBD2; CDR3 protein: ASSPRLAGGPNTGELF
V gene: TRBV28; J gene: TRBJ1-6; D gene: .; CDR3 protein: ASSFQDPNPGRYNSPLH
V gene: TRBV30; J gene: TRBJ1-1; D gene: TRBD1; CDR3 protein: AWRRTGANTEAF
V gene: TRBV13; J gene: TRBJ2-2; D gene: .; CDR3 protein: ASSRALGLAVGTGELF
V gene: TRBV6-5; J gene: TRBJ2-7; D gene: TRBD1; CDR3 protein: ASSYFQGDGEQY
V gene: TRBV3-1/TRBV3-2; J gene: TRBJ2-2; D gene: TRBD2; CDR3 protein: ASSQDSGLARANTGELF
V gene: TRBV5-1; J gene: TRBJ1-3; D gene: TRBD1; CDR3 protein: ASSLGDRGGNTIY
V gene: TRBV7-9; J gene: TRBJ2-5; D gene: .; CDR3 protein: ASSPRRGGQETQY
V gene: TRBV5-1; J gene: TRBJ1-2; D gene: TRBD1; CDR3 protein: ASSLGDRGISGYT
V gene: TRBV29-1; J gene: TRBJ2-7; D gene: TRBD2; CDR3 protein: SVKGLAGSIESEQY
V gene: TRBV11-2; J gene: TRBJ2-5; D gene: TRBD2; CDR3 protein: ASSFGISGGHQETQY
V gene: TRBV28; J gene: TRBJ2-5; D gene: TRBD1; CDR3 protein: ASSLRHRGQETQY
V gene: TRBV7-8; J gene: TRBJ1-6; D gene: TRBD1; CDR3 protein: ASSLTSTGTYNSPLH
V gene: TRBV7-9; J gene: TRBJ2-7; D gene: .; CDR3 protein: ASSFGSGLGEQY
V gene: TRBV9; J gene: TRBJ1-3; D gene: .; CDR3 protein: ASSAQGAAGNTIY
V gene: TRBV19; J gene: TRBJ1-5; D gene: TRBD1; CDR3 protein: ASTSDRDGNQPQH
V gene: TRBV30; J gene: TRBJ2-1; D gene: .; CDR3 protein: AWKPGYNEQF
V gene: TRBV6-5; J gene: TRBJ1-5; D gene: TRBD1; CDR3 protein: ASHDREIQPQH
V gene: TRBV18; J gene: TRBJ1-2; D gene: .; CDR3 protein: ASSPGASFVGNFYGYT
V gene: TRBV2; J gene: TRBJ2-3; D gene: .; CDR3 protein: ASSELRGDTQY
V gene: TRBV5-6; J gene: TRBJ1-1; D gene: .; CDR3 protein: ASSLMIRGAETEAF
V gene: TRBV30; J gene: TRBJ1-5; D gene: TRBD1; CDR3 protein: AWSGTGKQPQH
V gene: TRBV7-2; J gene: TRBJ2-2; D gene: .; CDR3 protein: ASSLLTGELF
V gene: TRBV29-1; J gene: TRBJ1-2; D gene: .; CDR3 protein: SVEGAQGIYGYT